The entry below gives a single T cell receptor (beta chain) sequence along with its context. What it recognizes is unknown. This CDR3 has 14 amino acids. Trimming left V 1 base short and J 4 bases short, with 10 bases between. In germline, CDR1 is MDHEN, CDR2 SYDVKM. The data belong to a study of cytomegalovirus exposure and HLA in healthy donors. Broader study findings: Analyzed later, most CMV-associated TCR beta chains appeared HLA-restricted. Accurate prediction of most subjects' HLA-A and HLA-B alleles from TCR beta sequences was reported. Links to common viral pathogens appeared, in a later analysis, for several of the most significant clusters.

PCR used 60 Vbeta primers and 13 Jbeta primers. Libraries were prepared by immunoSEQ multiplex PCR; TCRdb keeps only in-frame clonotypes and omits some of them. The table shows more than 95,000 clones, with approximately 78% occurring only once. This TCR was recovered from a woman aged 40 to 50 in good health and CMV-seronegative. The chain couples TRBV28 to TRBJ1-2, with unresolved D. Sequencing was done on a sample of PBMCs. This chain's CDR3 is CASSLSAASYGYTF. Here the CDR3 DNA reads TGTGCCAGCAGTTTATCGGCAGCTAGCTATGGCTACACCTTC.